This T cell receptor beta chain is drawn from a study of T cells in localized non-small cell lung cancer. The table came from immunoSEQ multiplex PCR; TCRdb's copy has only in-frame clones and leaves some out. The repertoire includes 35,000 or so clones, approximately 87% of them detected once, and around 4.5% sits in the top ten. The CDR3 sequence is 16 residues long. Germline V gene lookup returns CDR1 SGHVS and CDR2 FNYEAQ. V was shortened by 1 base and J by 4 bases, with 11 bases between the two germline ends. The chain has TRBV7-6 and TRBJ2-6; D possibly matches TRBD1 or TRBD2 (5 bases each). This TCR was sampled from a man between 40 and 69 years old with stage I lung adenocarcinoma. Sequencing used peripheral blood, obtained before any cancer treatment. The CDR3: CASSLGGAQGANVLTF. The CDR3 coding sequence is TGTGCCAGCAGCTTAGGAGGGGCGCAAGGGGCCAACGTCCTGACTTTC.